Listed below are T cell receptor beta chains from one sample, sequenced in a study of regulatory T cells in long-lasting Graves disease. TCRdb re-analysed the multiplex PCR reads in MiXCR, keeping a single row per CDR3 protein. The sample lists some 600,000 distinct CDR3 sequences; 15% to 20% were seen once. This sample also appeared in a second study, on T cells in Graves' hyperthyroidism and ophthalmopathy.

Specimen: peripheral blood mononuclear cells (PBMCs), collected at new diagnosis, from a patient treated with antithyroid drugs. The receptors come from a man between 18 and 29 years old with Graves disease. Each CDR3 is given with its conserved first and last residue. Fields, in order: J gene, V gene, CDR3 protein.

TRBJ1-4 | TRBV12-3/TRBV12-4 | CASSFPLGKLFF
TRBJ2-3 | TRBV10-3 | CTISGTGGRDTQYF
TRBJ2-6 | TRBV11-2 | CASSLRGANVLTF
TRBJ2-3 | TRBV2 | CASSVGDRGTDTQYF
TRBJ2-7 | TRBV6-2/TRBV6-3 | CASSYSFGSYEQYF
TRBJ2-7 | TRBV11-2 | CASSADRGRGEQYF
TRBJ2-5 | TRBV10-2 | CASSVTSSEETQYF
TRBJ2-3 | TRBV7-2 | CASSLGLVVSDTQYF
TRBJ1-1 | TRBV2 | CASSVGVVGTEAFF
TRBJ1-1 | TRBV20-1 | CSATPLESEAFF
TRBJ1-2 | TRBV6-5 | CASSSFGGPGGYTF
TRBJ2-1 | TRBV9 | CASSGTTSGSYNEQFF